These 22 T cell receptor beta chains share one sample of origin, sequenced in a study of control samples from healthy donors and cancer patients. The assay was immunoSEQ multiplex PCR, and TCRdb's table has in-frame clones only and misses some. The sample has hundreds of thousands of clones, around 80% seen once. Source material: PBMCs. The receptors derive from a woman aged 60-75 years with lung cancer.

This clone was found a few times. The chain recombines TRBV5-6 with TRBJ1-2; D not certain. Trimming pared 2 bases from V and 4 bases from J, leaving 6 bases between. CDR1 is SGHDT and CDR2 is YYEEEE in the germline V gene. This CDR3 has 12 amino acids. This CDR3 reads CASSFRTYGYTF. CDR3 coding DNA: TGTGCCAGCAGCTTCAGGACCTATGGCTACACCTTC.

The sample holds a few counts of this clone. This chain joins TRBV14 and TRBJ1-6; TRBD1 might be the D (5 bases). Trimming removed 2 bases from V and 8 bases from J, with 16 bases in between. In germline, CDR1 is SGHDN, CDR2 FVKESK. The CDR3 totals 16 residues. CDR3 DNA sequence: TGTGCCAGCAGCCAAACCCGGGGCCTGAAGGATTCACCCCTCCACTTT. It yields the protein CASSQTRGLKDSPLHF.

This chain uses TRBV7-9 with TRBJ2-1, with TRBD1 as a possible D gene (5 bases). The ends were cut back, 5 bases at V and 2 bases at J, with 7 bases in the middle. The germline gives CDR1 SEHNR, CDR2 FQNEAQ (reference sequence). This CDR3 has 13 amino acids. The CDR3: CASSQDTYNEQFF. The CDR3 bases are TGTGCCAGCAGCCAGGACACCTACAATGAGCAGTTCTTC.

The chain employs TRBV2 and TRBJ2-1, with unresolved D. Trimming stripped 4 bases from V and 6 bases from J, with 10 bases between. The CDR3 is 13 amino acids. Germline CDR1 and CDR2: SNHLY and FYNNEI. The CDR3: CASSAGTGNEQFF. The CDR3, as DNA: TGTGCCAGCAGTGCGGGTACGGGCAATGAGCAGTTCTTC.

The J gene is TRBJ1-1, the V gene TRBV7-8, with unresolved D. The germline V and J ends were trimmed by 7 bases and 5 bases, with 17 bases remaining between them. The CDR3 contains 14 residues. Per germline, CDR1 SGHVS and CDR2 FQNEAQ. CDR3 region: CASTRTLRRTEAFF. In DNA, the CDR3 is TGTGCCAGCACCCGTACTCTCAGGCGGACTGAAGCTTTCTTT.

As to this clone: One end of the junction fails to match germline, which may point to a read error. The chain is built from TRBV7-9 and TRBJ2-7; 11 bases match TRBD2. CDR1 is SEHNR, CDR2 FQNEAQ, per germline (reference sequence). This CDR3 is built from 14 residues. CDR3 coding DNA: TGTGCCAGCAGCTTAGCGGAACTAGCGGGGGCCGTTATCTTC. Translating gives CASSLAELAGAVIF.

DNA for the CDR3: TGTGCCAGCTCACCCTACCAGGGGGGGAATGAGCAGTTCTTC. As protein: CASSPYQGGNEQFF. The chain joins TRBV18 to TRBJ2-1; D might be TRBD1 or TRBD2, each matching 7 bases. CDR3 length equals 14 residues. The germline V and J ends were trimmed by 3 bases and 7 bases, with 13 bases remaining between them. The V gene's germline CDR1 is KGHSH and CDR2 LQKENI.

V gene TRBV9 combines with J gene TRBJ2-3; the D gene is possibly TRBD1 (6 bases). Germline values: CDR1 SGDLS, CDR2 YYNGEE. The CDR3 has 14 amino acids. The V and J ends lost 6 bases and 4 bases respectively, with 15 bases between them. The CDR3 region is CASNPGDLPDTQYF. The CDR3 DNA is TGTGCCAGCAACCCAGGGGATCTGCCAGATACGCAGTATTTT.

This rearrangement joins TRBV24-1 to TRBJ2-2, with 10 bases matching TRBD2. The CDR3 extends over 16 amino acids. Germline CDR1 KGHDR, CDR2 SFDVKD. With 3 bases clipped from V and 6 bases from J, the junction kept 6 bases outside the gene matches. CDR3 in amino acids: CATSDPSSGSAGELFF. The CDR3 DNA reads as TGTGCCACCAGTGATCCTTCTAGCGGGAGTGCCGGGGAGCTGTTTTTT.

The rearrangement joins TRBV7-6 to TRBJ2-1, with 12 bases aligning to TRBD2. The germline gives CDR1 SGHVS, CDR2 FNYEAQ. The length of the CDR3 is 17 residues. J was trimmed by 3 bases and V by 5 bases; bases with no gene match: 8. Here the CDR3 DNA reads TGTGCCAGCAGCCCACCTAGCGGGGGGGCGATCTACAATGAGCAGTTCTTC. Protein: CASSPPSGGAIYNEQFF. Full variable domain (rest looked up from reference TRBV7-6 and TRBJ2-1): GAGVSQSPRYKVTKRGQDVALRCDPISGHVSLYWYRQALGQGPEFLTYFNYEAQQDKSGLPNDRFSAERPEGSISTLTIQRTEQRDSAMYRCASSPPSGGAIYNEQFFGPGTRLTVL.

The chain recombines TRBV24-1 with TRBJ2-6, with TRBD1 matching over 10 bases. Germline CDR1 is KGHDR and CDR2 is SFDVKD. With V trimmed by 4 bases and J by 2 bases, 10 bases remained unmatched. This CDR3 has 19 residues. The CDR3, as DNA: TGTGCCACCAGTGAATTTCCCGGACAGGGGGGGCCTGGGGCCAACGTCCTGACTTTC. Translated: CATSEFPGQGGPGANVLTF.

The V gene is TRBV30, the J gene TRBJ1-1; a possible D gene is TRBD1 (5 bases). V gave up 5 bases and J gave up 1 base, with 11 bases separating them. Per germline, CDR1 GTSNPN and CDR2 SVGIG (reference sequence). The CDR3 totals 13 residues. The CDR3 nucleotides are TGTGCCTGGCAAAGAGGGGAGAACACTGAAGCTTTCTTT. It specifies CAWQRGENTEAFF.

The J gene is TRBJ2-1, the V gene TRBV11-1; 8 positions match TRBD1. The CDR3 sequence is 15 residues long. Germline V gene lookup returns CDR1 SGHAT and CDR2 FQDESV (reference sequence). V lost 1 base to trimming and J lost 4 bases; unmatched junction nucleotides: 3. Written as DNA, the CDR3 is TGTGCCAGCAGCTTAGGACAGGGGCGATACAATGAGCAGTTCTTC. Its protein product is CASSLGQGRYNEQFF.

The rearrangement links TRBV5-6 to TRBJ2-2; 9 nucleotides match TRBD1. The CDR3 loop spans 15 amino acids. The trim removed 6 bases at V and 4 bases at J, leaving 7 bases unmatched. CDR1 and CDR2 from the germline V gene are SGHDT and YYEEEE. CDR3 sequence (DNA): TGTGCCAGCACCATGGGACAGGGAGTCACCGGGGAGCTGTTTTTT. This sequence encodes CASTMGQGVTGELFF.

This chain links TRBV28 with TRBJ1-1, with D perhaps matching TRBD1 (5 bases). The CDR3 has 16 amino acids. CDR1 is MDHEN and CDR2 is SYDVKM in the germline V gene. V gave up 4 bases and J gave up 3 bases, with 18 bases separating them. The CDR3: CASSSPAAGLDTEAFF. The CDR3 coding sequence is TGTGCCAGCAGTTCCCCCGCTGCAGGGCTGGACACTGAAGCTTTCTTT.

The chain links TRBV7-2 to TRBJ2-1; a possible D gene is TRBD1 (5 bases). V shed 5 bases and J shed 8 bases, with 10 bases lying between them. CDR1 is SGHTA, CDR2 FQGNSA, per germline. The CDR3 covers 12 residues. CDR3 DNA: TGTGCCAGCAGCGGCGCAGGGTATGAGCAGTTCTTC. Encoded protein: CASSGAGYEQFF.

This clone was picked up one time. The chain uses TRBV29-1 and TRBJ1-1; D remains unclear. Deletions cut 8 bases from V and 0 bases from J, with 10 bases between. CDR1 is SQVTM, CDR2 ANQGSEA, per germline. The CDR3 runs to 12 residues. In nucleotides, the CDR3 is TGCAGCTTTGCCGGGCTGAACACTGAAGCTTTCTTT. Translated: CSFAGLNTEAFF.

This clone was picked up one time. The chain couples TRBV2 to TRBJ2-3; no definite D call. Germline CDR1 and CDR2: SNHLY and FYNNEI. CDR3 length: 14 residues. Trimming cost V 3 bases and J 4 bases, with 11 bases left between them. CDR3 sequence: CASSDARFADTQYF. CDR3 nucleotides: TGTGCCAGCAGTGATGCCCGGTTTGCAGATACGCAGTATTTT. Full variable domain (missing parts from reference TRBV2 and TRBJ2-3): EPEVTQTPSHQVTQMGQEVILRCVPISNHLYFYWYRQILGQKVEFLVSFYNNEISEKSEIFDDQFSVERPDGSNFTLKIRSTKLEDSAMYFCASSDARFADTQYFGPGTRLTVL.

This chain uses TRBV5-1 with TRBJ1-3; D is undetermined. Germline CDR1 is SGHRS and CDR2 is YFSETQ. Trimming removed 4 bases at V and 0 bases at J, with 8 bases between. The CDR3 is 14 amino acids. CDR3 sequence (DNA): TGCGCCAGCAGCGAGGGCCTCTCTGGAAACACCATATATTTT. It yields the protein CASSEGLSGNTIYF.

The V and J genes are TRBV4-2 and TRBJ2-5; perhaps TRBD1 as D (6 bases). CDR1 LGHNA and CDR2 YNFKEQ come from the germline V gene. V dropped 1 base and J dropped 5 bases, with 11 bases sitting between them. The CDR3 spans 14 residues. DNA of the CDR3: TGTGCCAGCAGCCAAGGTACAGGGTTGGAGACCCAGTACTTC. Encoded protein: CASSQGTGLETQYF.

V is TRBV7-8 and J is TRBJ1-6; D not resolved. Germline CDR1 SGHVS, CDR2 FQNEAQ. The V and J ends lost 1 base and 7 bases respectively, with 8 bases between them. The length of the CDR3 is 14 residues. The CDR3 nucleotides are TGTGCCAGCAGCTTAGGCGGCAGGAATTCACCCCTCCACTTT. The encoded protein is CASSLGGRNSPLHF.

This clone was counted many times. This chain connects TRBV7-9 to TRBJ1-1; possible D gene TRBD1, 5 bases. Per germline, CDR1 SEHNR and CDR2 FQNEAQ (reference sequence). Trimming cost V 3 bases and J 1 base, with 9 bases left between them. The CDR3 has 14 amino acids. This CDR3 reads CASSFAGGNTEAFF. CDR3 in DNA: TGTGCCAGCAGCTTTGCCGGGGGGAACACTGAAGCTTTCTTT.